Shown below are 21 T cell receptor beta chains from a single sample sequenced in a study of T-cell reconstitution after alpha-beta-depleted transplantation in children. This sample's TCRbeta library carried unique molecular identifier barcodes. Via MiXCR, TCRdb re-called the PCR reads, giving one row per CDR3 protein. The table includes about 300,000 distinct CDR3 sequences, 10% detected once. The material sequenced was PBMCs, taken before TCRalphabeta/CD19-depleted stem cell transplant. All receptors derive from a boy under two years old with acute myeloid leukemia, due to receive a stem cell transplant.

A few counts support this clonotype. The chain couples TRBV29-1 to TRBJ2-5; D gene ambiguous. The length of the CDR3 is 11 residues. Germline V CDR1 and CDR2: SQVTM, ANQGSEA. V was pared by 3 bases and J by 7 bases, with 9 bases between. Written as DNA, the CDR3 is TGCAGCGTTGAGGGAAATGGGACCCAGTACTTC. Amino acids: CSVEGNGTQYF.

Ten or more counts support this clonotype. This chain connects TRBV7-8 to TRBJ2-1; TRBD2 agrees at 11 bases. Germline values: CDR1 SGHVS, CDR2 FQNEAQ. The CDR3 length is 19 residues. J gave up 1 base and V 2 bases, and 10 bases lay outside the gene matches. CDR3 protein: CASSLIGVAGGRSYNEQFF. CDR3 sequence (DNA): TGTGCCAGCAGCTTAATTGGAGTAGCGGGGGGGCGTTCCTACAATGAGCAGTTCTTC. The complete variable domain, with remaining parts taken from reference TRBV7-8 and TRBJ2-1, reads GAGVSQSPRYKVAKRGQDVALRCDPISGHVSLFWYQQALGQGPEFLTYFQNEAQLDKSGLPSDRFFAERPEGSVSTLKIQRTQQEDSAVYLCASSLIGVAGGRSYNEQFFGPGTRLTVL.

The CDR3 loop reads CASSLAPGYSYEQYF. The CDR3 DNA reads TGTGCCAGCAGCTTAGCCCCGGGTTACTCCTACGAGCAGTACTTC. The genes are TRBV11-3 and TRBJ2-7; D gene uncertain. V was pared by 1 base and J by 0 bases, with 10 bases between. Germline V CDR1 and CDR2: SGHNT, YENEEA. The CDR3 is 15 residues long.

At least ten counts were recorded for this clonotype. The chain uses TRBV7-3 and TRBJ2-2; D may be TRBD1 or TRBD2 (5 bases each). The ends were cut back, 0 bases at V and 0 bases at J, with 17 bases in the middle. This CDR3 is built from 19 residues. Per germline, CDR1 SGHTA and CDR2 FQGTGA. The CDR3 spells CASSLTGAYVSPNTGELFF. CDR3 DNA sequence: TGTGCCAGCAGCTTAACCGGGGCATATGTTTCCCCGAACACCGGGGAGCTGTTTTTT. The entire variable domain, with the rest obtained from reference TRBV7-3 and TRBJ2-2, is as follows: GAGVSQTPSNKVTEKGKYVELRCDPISGHTALYWYRQSLGQGPEFLIYFQGTGAADDSGLPNDRFFAVRPEGSVSTLKIQRTERGDSAVYLCASSLTGAYVSPNTGELFFGEGSRLTVL.

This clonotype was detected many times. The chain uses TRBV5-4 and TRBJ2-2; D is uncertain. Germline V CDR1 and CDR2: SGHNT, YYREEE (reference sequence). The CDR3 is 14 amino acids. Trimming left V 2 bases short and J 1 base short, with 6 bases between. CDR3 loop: CASSFDGNTGELFF. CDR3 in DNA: TGTGCCAGCAGCTTCGACGGGAACACCGGGGAGCTGTTTTTT. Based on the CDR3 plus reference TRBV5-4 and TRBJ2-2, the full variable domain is ETGVTQSPTHLIKTRGQQVTLRCSSQSGHNTVSWYQQALGQGPQFIFQYYREEENGRGNFPPRFSGLQFPNYSSELNVNALELDDSALYLCASSFDGNTGELFFGEGSRLTVL.

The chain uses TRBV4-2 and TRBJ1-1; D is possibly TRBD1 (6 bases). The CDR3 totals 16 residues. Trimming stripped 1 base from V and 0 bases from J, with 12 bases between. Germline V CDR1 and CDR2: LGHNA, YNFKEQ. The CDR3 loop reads CASSQGQGSMNTEAFF. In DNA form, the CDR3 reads TGTGCCAGCAGCCAAGGGCAGGGGTCTATGAACACTGAAGCTTTCTTT.

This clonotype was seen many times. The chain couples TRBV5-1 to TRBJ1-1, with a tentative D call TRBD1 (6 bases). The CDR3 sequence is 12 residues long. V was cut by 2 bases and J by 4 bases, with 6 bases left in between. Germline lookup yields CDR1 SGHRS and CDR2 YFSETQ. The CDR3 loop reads CASSLQGTEAFF. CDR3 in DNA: TGCGCCAGCAGCTTACAGGGCACTGAAGCTTTCTTT.

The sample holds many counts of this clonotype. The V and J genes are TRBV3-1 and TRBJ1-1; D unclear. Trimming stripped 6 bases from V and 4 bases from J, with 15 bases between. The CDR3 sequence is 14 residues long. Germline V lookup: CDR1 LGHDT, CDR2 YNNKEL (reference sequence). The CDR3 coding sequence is TGTGCCAGCAGACCTCGGGAGGAGGGCACTGAAGCTTTCTTT. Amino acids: CASRPREEGTEAFF.

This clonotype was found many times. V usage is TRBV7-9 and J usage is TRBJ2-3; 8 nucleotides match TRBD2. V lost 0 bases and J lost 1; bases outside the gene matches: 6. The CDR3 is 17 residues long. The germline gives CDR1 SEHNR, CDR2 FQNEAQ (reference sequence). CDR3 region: CASSLARGAVRTDTQYF. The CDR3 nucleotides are TGTGCCAGCAGCTTAGCGCGGGGGGCCGTACGCACAGATACGCAGTATTTT.

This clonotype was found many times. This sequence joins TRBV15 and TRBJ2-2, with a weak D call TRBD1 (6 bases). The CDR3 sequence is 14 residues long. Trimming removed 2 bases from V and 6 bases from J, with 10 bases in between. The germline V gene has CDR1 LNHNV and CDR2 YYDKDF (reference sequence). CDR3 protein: CATSRQGTAGELFF. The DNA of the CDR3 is TGTGCCACCAGCAGACAGGGGACCGCCGGGGAGCTGTTTTTT.

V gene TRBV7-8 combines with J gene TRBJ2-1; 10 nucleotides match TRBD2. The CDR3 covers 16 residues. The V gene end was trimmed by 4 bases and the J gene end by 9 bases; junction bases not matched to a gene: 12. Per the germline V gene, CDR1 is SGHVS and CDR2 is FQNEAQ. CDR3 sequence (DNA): TGTGCCAGCAGCTCCGTCGGGGAACTAGCGGGAACTGAGCAGTTCTTC. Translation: CASSSVGELAGTEQFF.

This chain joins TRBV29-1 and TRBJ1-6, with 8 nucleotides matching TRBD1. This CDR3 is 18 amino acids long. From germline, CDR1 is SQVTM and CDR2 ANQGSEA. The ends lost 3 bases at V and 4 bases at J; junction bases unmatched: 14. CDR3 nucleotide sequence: TGCAGCGTTGACCACCAACTTCGGACAGGGATATATAATTCACCCCTCCACTTT. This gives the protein CSVDHQLRTGIYNSPLHF.

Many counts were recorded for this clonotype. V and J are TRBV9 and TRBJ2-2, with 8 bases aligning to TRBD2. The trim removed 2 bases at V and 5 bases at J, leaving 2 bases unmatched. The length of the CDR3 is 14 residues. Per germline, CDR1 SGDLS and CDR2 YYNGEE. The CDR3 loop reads CASSVLAGTGELFF. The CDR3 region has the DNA TGTGCCAGCAGCGTCCTAGCGGGTACCGGGGAGCTGTTTTTT.

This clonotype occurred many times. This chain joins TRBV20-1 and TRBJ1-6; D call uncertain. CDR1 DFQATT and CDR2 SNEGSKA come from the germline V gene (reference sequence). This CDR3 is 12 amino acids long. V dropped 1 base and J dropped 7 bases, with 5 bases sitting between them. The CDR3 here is CSARVPNSPLHF. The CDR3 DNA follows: TGCAGTGCTAGAGTACCAAATTCACCCCTCCACTTT.

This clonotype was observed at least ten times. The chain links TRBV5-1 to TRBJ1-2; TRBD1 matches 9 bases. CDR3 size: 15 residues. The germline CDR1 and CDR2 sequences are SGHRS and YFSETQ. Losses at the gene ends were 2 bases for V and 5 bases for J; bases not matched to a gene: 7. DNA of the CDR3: TGCGCCAGCAGCTTCCGGGACAGGGCCCGGTATGGCTACACCTTC. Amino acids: CASSFRDRARYGYTF. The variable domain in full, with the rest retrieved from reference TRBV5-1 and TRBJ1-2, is KAGVTQTPRYLIKTRGQQVTLSCSPISGHRSVSWYQQTPGQGLQFLFEYFSETQRNKGNFPGRFSGRQFSNSRSEMNVSTLELGDSALYLCASSFRDRARYGYTFGSGTRLTVV.

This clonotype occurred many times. The CDR3, as DNA: TGTGCCAGCAGTTCCCCCGGGACAGGGTCCTACAATGAGCAGTTCTTC. This gives the protein CASSSPGTGSYNEQFF. The chain has TRBV12-3 or TRBV12-4 and TRBJ2-1, with 9 nucleotides matching TRBD1. The V gene end was trimmed by 4 bases and the J gene end by 1 base; junction bases not matched to a gene: 5. The CDR3 is 16 residues long.

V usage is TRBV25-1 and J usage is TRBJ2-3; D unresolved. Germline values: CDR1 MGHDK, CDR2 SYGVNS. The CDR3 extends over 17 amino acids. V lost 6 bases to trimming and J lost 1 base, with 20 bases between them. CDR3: CASRSLGRPEGTDTQYF. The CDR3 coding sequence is TGTGCCAGCAGGAGTTTAGGCAGGCCAGAAGGCACAGATACGCAGTATTTT.

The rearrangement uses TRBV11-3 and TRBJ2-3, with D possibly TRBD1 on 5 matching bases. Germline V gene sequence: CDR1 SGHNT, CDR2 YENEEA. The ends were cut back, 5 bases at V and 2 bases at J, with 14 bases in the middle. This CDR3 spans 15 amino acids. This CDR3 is CASSPWGRVTDTQYF. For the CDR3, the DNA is TGTGCCAGCAGCCCCTGGGGCCGTGTCACAGATACGCAGTATTTT.

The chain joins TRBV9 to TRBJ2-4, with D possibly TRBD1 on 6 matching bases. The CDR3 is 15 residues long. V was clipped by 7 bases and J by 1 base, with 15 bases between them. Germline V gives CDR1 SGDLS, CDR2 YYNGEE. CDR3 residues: CASGEGGSAKNIQYF. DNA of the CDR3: TGTGCCAGCGGCGAAGGGGGATCGGCCAAAAACATTCAGTACTTC.

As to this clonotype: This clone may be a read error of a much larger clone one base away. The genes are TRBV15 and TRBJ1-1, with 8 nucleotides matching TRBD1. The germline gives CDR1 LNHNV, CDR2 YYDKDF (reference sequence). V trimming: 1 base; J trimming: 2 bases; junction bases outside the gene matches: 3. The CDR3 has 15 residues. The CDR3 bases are TGTGCCACCAGCAGAGGGACAGGGTTCAACACTGAAGCTTTCTTT. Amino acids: CATSRGTGFNTEAFF.

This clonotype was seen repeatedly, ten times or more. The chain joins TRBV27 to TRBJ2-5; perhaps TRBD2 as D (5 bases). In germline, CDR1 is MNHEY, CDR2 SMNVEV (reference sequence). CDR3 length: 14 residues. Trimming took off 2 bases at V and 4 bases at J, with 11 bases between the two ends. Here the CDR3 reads CASSLRRYRETQYF. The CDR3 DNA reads TGTGCCAGCAGTTTAAGGAGGTATCGAGAGACCCAGTACTTC.